This T cell receptor beta chain appears in the sequencing data of a study of blood T cell repertoires in COVID-19. Study summary: PBMCs, B-cell-depleted T cells, or T cells provided the cDNA or gDNA that made up the material.

The CDR3 sequence is 14 residues long. Trimming took 1 base from V and 8 from J, leaving 17 bases between them. The germline CDR1 and CDR2 sequences are GTSNPN and SVGIG (reference sequence). Which cohort a participant joined came from the clinical history participants gave. All recovered Cohort 3 donors got two negative PCRs, got clearance, or saw symptom resolution. Clones were sequenced by immunoSEQ multiplex PCR, and TCRdb holds only the in-frame ones, with some missing. The table has around 310,000 clones, roughly 89% seen once. The gene calls are TRBV30 and TRBJ1-2; no definite D call. The sequence derives from a woman aged 25 to 39 who had recovered from COVID-19. Sequenced input: PBMCs or T cells enriched from blood (not recorded which). The CDR3 sequence is CAWSGLQGLRGYTF. Here the CDR3 DNA reads TGTGCCTGGAGTGGGTTACAAGGTTTGAGGGGCTACACCTTC.